Listed below are T cell receptor beta chains from one sample, sequenced in a study of T and B cells in COVID-19 patients. MiXCR, run by TCRdb on the multiplex PCR reads, gives a single entry per CDR3 protein. The repertoire includes some 8,000 distinct CDR3 sequences, more than 20% of them detected once, and around 6.4% sits in the top ten. Sample: blood. The receptor source for this set is a human donor who had recovered from COVID-19. Both conserved end residues are part of each CDR3. The D gene is left open where the match is weak. Size tells how often a clone was seen (once, few, many) or the class of an expanded clone, and some rows leave it out.

D gene: .
V gene: TRBV18
clone size: few
J gene: TRBJ2-7
CDR3 protein: CASSPLRDTYEQYF
CDR3 DNA: TGTGCCAGCTCACCGCTCCGGGATACCTACGAGCAGTACTTC

D gene: .
V gene: TRBV7-2
clone size: .
J gene: TRBJ2-7
CDR3 protein: CASTPWGEQYEQYF
CDR3 DNA: TGTGCCAGCACCCCCTGGGGGGAGCAGTACGAGCAGTACTTC

D gene: .
V gene: TRBV25-1
clone size: .
J gene: TRBJ1-5
CDR3 protein: CASSEIGQPQHF
CDR3 DNA: TGTGCCAGCAGTGAAATAGGACAGCCCCAGCATTTT

D gene: .
V gene: TRBV27
clone size: few
J gene: TRBJ1-1
CDR3 protein: CASSLLAAGAKGTEAFF
CDR3 DNA: TGTGCCAGCAGTTTGTTAGCCGCGGGGGCCAAAGGGACTGAAGCTTTCTTT

D gene: .
V gene: TRBV6-2/TRBV6-3
clone size: medium-sized
J gene: TRBJ2-2
CDR3 protein: CASSPERGRKELFF
CDR3 DNA: TGTGCCAGCAGTCCGGAGAGAGGTCGAAAGGAGCTGTTTTTT

D gene: .
V gene: TRBV12-3/TRBV12-4
clone size: medium-sized
J gene: TRBJ2-2
CDR3 protein: CATEGPQNTGELFF
CDR3 DNA: TGTGCCACCGAGGGGCCGCAGAACACCGGGGAGCTGTTTTTT

D gene: TRBD2
V gene: TRBV28
clone size: .
J gene: TRBJ2-1
CDR3 protein: CASSLLAGGHNEQFF
CDR3 DNA: TGTGCCAGCAGTTTATTGGCGGGGGGGCACAATGAGCAGTTCTTC

D gene: .
V gene: TRBV28
clone size: .
J gene: TRBJ1-4
CDR3 protein: CASSQLGVGTNEKLFF
CDR3 DNA: TGTGCCAGCAGTCAACTAGGGGTGGGTACTAATGAAAAACTGTTTTTT

D gene: TRBD1
V gene: TRBV29-1
clone size: medium-sized
J gene: TRBJ2-3
CDR3 protein: CSGLLGGRGDTQYF
CDR3 DNA: TGCAGCGGTCTACTAGGGGGCCGGGGAGATACGCAGTATTTT

D gene: .
V gene: TRBV19
clone size: few
J gene: TRBJ2-2
CDR3 protein: CASSPPLDGSGELFF
CDR3 DNA: TGTGCCAGTAGTCCCCCACTAGACGGGTCCGGGGAGCTGTTTTTT

D gene: TRBD1
V gene: TRBV18
clone size: medium-sized
J gene: TRBJ2-5
CDR3 protein: CASSPGQGDQETQYF
CDR3 DNA: TGTGCCAGCTCACCGGGACAGGGGGATCAAGAGACCCAGTACTTC

D gene: TRBD1
V gene: TRBV4-3
clone size: few
J gene: TRBJ2-7
CDR3 protein: CASSHTTGTGRSYEQYF
CDR3 DNA: TGCGCCAGCAGCCACACCACCGGGACAGGGAGGTCCTACGAGCAGTACTTC

D gene: .
V gene: TRBV4-3
clone size: few
J gene: TRBJ2-3
CDR3 protein: CASSRTGSLSADTQYF
CDR3 DNA: TGCGCCAGCAGCCGAACCGGGAGCTTGAGTGCAGATACGCAGTATTTT

D gene: TRBD1
V gene: TRBV5-6
clone size: medium-sized
J gene: TRBJ2-1
CDR3 protein: CASSTGTGTNEQFF
CDR3 DNA: TGTGCCAGCAGCACCGGGACAGGGACGAATGAGCAGTTCTTC

D gene: TRBD2
V gene: TRBV15
clone size: medium-sized
J gene: TRBJ2-1
CDR3 protein: CATSRDRASGGHNEQFF
CDR3 DNA: TGTGCCACCAGCAGAGATCGGGCTAGCGGGGGACACAATGAGCAGTTCTTC

D gene: .
V gene: TRBV12-3/TRBV12-4
clone size: few
J gene: TRBJ2-7
CDR3 protein: CASSHRDSLRLYF
CDR3 DNA: TGTGCCAGCAGTCACCGGGACTCGCTACGACTGTACTTC

D gene: .
V gene: TRBV19
clone size: .
J gene: TRBJ2-2
CDR3 protein: CASKGGARTGELFF
CDR3 DNA: TGTGCCAGCAAAGGGGGGGCGCGAACCGGGGAGCTGTTTTTT

D gene: .
V gene: TRBV12-3/TRBV12-4
clone size: many
J gene: TRBJ2-7
CDR3 protein: CASSLAARRSSTYEQYF
CDR3 DNA: TGTGCCAGCAGTTTAGCAGCCAGGCGATCTAGCACCTACGAGCAGTACTTC

D gene: TRBD2
V gene: TRBV19
clone size: medium-sized
J gene: TRBJ2-6
CDR3 protein: CASSIRLAGGPGANVLTF
CDR3 DNA: TGTGCCAGTAGTATTCGACTAGCGGGGGGGCCCGGGGCCAACGTCCTGACTTTC

D gene: .
V gene: TRBV4-2
clone size: .
J gene: TRBJ1-4
CDR3 protein: CASSQHTGATNEKLFF
CDR3 DNA: TGTGCCAGCAGCCAGCATACGGGGGCGACTAATGAAAAACTGTTTTTT

D gene: .
V gene: TRBV27
clone size: medium-sized
J gene: TRBJ2-7
CDR3 protein: CASRKSTGVFSYEQYF
CDR3 DNA: TGTGCCAGCAGGAAATCGACAGGAGTCTTCTCCTACGAGCAGTACTTC

D gene: .
V gene: TRBV19
clone size: .
J gene: TRBJ1-2
CDR3 protein: CASEAWGPDGYTF
CDR3 DNA: TGTGCCAGTGAAGCTTGGGGGCCGGATGGCTACACCTTC

D gene: TRBD1
V gene: TRBV12-3/TRBV12-4
clone size: few
J gene: TRBJ1-1
CDR3 protein: CASSLVPGTGGSTEAFF
CDR3 DNA: TGTGCCAGCAGTTTAGTACCCGGGACAGGGGGGTCGACTGAAGCTTTCTTT

D gene: .
V gene: TRBV9
clone size: .
J gene: TRBJ2-5
CDR3 protein: CASSGGDFEKETQYF
CDR3 DNA: TGTGCCAGCAGCGGAGGGGACTTTGAGAAAGAGACCCAGTACTTC

D gene: TRBD1
V gene: TRBV27
clone size: .
J gene: TRBJ1-1
CDR3 protein: CASSLGTVQVAAAEAFF
CDR3 DNA: TGTGCCAGCAGTTTGGGGACAGTTCAGGTCGCGGCCGCTGAAGCTTTCTTT

D gene: TRBD1
V gene: TRBV28
clone size: few
J gene: TRBJ2-2
CDR3 protein: CASSLGVGTGSTGELFF
CDR3 DNA: TGTGCCAGCAGTTTGGGGGTCGGGACAGGGAGCACCGGGGAGCTGTTTTTT

D gene: TRBD1
V gene: TRBV18
clone size: many
J gene: TRBJ1-6
CDR3 protein: CASSPQGAGYNSPLHF
CDR3 DNA: TGTGCCAGCTCACCACAGGGGGCTGGCTATAATTCACCCCTCCACTTT

D gene: TRBD2
V gene: TRBV5-4
clone size: .
J gene: TRBJ2-1
CDR3 protein: CASSLEPFSGSLRGYNEQFF
CDR3 DNA: TGTGCCAGCAGCTTGGAGCCCTTTAGCGGGAGCCTCAGAGGGTACAATGAGCAGTTCTTC

D gene: TRBD2
V gene: TRBV28
clone size: .
J gene: TRBJ2-1
CDR3 protein: CASSLISGGDLYNEQFF
CDR3 DNA: TGTGCCAGCAGTTTAATTAGCGGGGGGGACTTATACAATGAGCAGTTCTTC

D gene: TRBD2
V gene: TRBV7-7
clone size: .
J gene: TRBJ2-5
CDR3 protein: CASSTIAGLAGGPGETQYF
CDR3 DNA: TGTGCTAGCAGTACCATCGCGGGACTAGCGGGGGGGCCGGGAGAGACCCAGTACTTC

D gene: TRBD1
V gene: TRBV6-5
clone size: few
J gene: TRBJ1-2
CDR3 protein: CASSPAQGALPSGNYGYTF
CDR3 DNA: TGTGCCAGCAGTCCGGCGCAGGGGGCCCTGCCATCCGGTAACTATGGCTACACCTTC

D gene: TRBD2
V gene: TRBV7-9
clone size: .
J gene: TRBJ2-5
CDR3 protein: CASSSPRTSGGAPMETQYF
CDR3 DNA: TGTGCCAGCAGCTCCCCCCGGACTAGCGGGGGGGCTCCGATGGAGACCCAGTACTTC

D gene: TRBD2
V gene: TRBV29-1
clone size: few
J gene: TRBJ2-1
CDR3 protein: CSVASGLGNEQFF
CDR3 DNA: TGCAGCGTTGCTAGCGGGTTAGGCAATGAGCAGTTCTTC

D gene: TRBD2
V gene: TRBV7-2
clone size: few
J gene: TRBJ2-3
CDR3 protein: CASSPGLAGGRDTQYF
CDR3 DNA: TGTGCCAGCAGCCCCGGACTAGCGGGAGGGAGAGATACGCAGTATTTT

D gene: TRBD2
V gene: TRBV6-6
clone size: medium-sized
J gene: TRBJ2-1
CDR3 protein: CASSYSGGGADEQFF
CDR3 DNA: TGTGCCAGCAGTTACTCGGGCGGGGGGGCCGATGAGCAGTTCTTC

D gene: .
V gene: TRBV6-6
clone size: medium-sized
J gene: TRBJ2-6
CDR3 protein: CASSSHLSGGALSGANVLTF
CDR3 DNA: TGTGCCAGCAGTAGCCACCTTTCAGGGGGGGCCCTCTCTGGGGCCAACGTCCTGACTTTC

D gene: .
V gene: TRBV6-2/TRBV6-3
clone size: few
J gene: TRBJ1-5
CDR3 protein: CASSYSGGQGDNQPQHF
CDR3 DNA: TGTGCCAGCAGTTACTCGGGGGGGCAGGGTGACAATCAGCCCCAGCATTTT

D gene: TRBD1
V gene: TRBV6-5
clone size: medium-sized
J gene: TRBJ2-7
CDR3 protein: CASSSDRGAFRYEQYF
CDR3 DNA: TGTGCCAGCAGTAGCGACAGGGGCGCTTTCAGATACGAGCAGTACTTC

D gene: .
V gene: TRBV28
clone size: .
J gene: TRBJ2-7
CDR3 protein: CASSLGLEDIYYEQYF
CDR3 DNA: TGTGCCAGCAGTTTGGGGCTGGAGGACATATACTACGAGCAGTACTTC

D gene: TRBD2
V gene: TRBV27
clone size: .
J gene: TRBJ2-1
CDR3 protein: CASSFASGTHLKNYEQFF
CDR3 DNA: TGTGCCAGCAGTTTTGCTAGCGGGACCCACCTAAAAAATTATGAGCAGTTCTTC

D gene: .
V gene: TRBV29-1
clone size: .
J gene: TRBJ1-5
CDR3 protein: CSVRDGNSNQPQHF
CDR3 DNA: TGCAGCGTTAGGGACGGGAATAGCAATCAGCCCCAGCATTTT

D gene: .
V gene: TRBV20-1
clone size: .
J gene: TRBJ2-7
CDR3 protein: CSAREQLTDEQYF
CDR3 DNA: TGCAGTGCTAGAGAGCAACTAACAGACGAGCAGTACTTC

D gene: .
V gene: TRBV25-1
clone size: .
J gene: TRBJ1-4
CDR3 protein: CASSDSDWGGLFF
CDR3 DNA: TGTGCCAGCAGTGATTCCGACTGGGGTGGACTGTTTTTT

D gene: .
V gene: TRBV9
clone size: .
J gene: TRBJ2-1
CDR3 protein: CASSPGTHEQFF
CDR3 DNA: TGTGCCAGCAGCCCGGGTACACATGAGCAGTTCTTC

D gene: .
V gene: TRBV4-2
clone size: .
J gene: TRBJ1-1
CDR3 protein: CASSPGPMNTEAFF
CDR3 DNA: TGTGCCAGCAGCCCCGGACCAATGAACACTGAAGCTTTCTTT

D gene: .
V gene: TRBV20-1
clone size: .
J gene: TRBJ2-1
CDR3 protein: CSAEVWDNEQFF
CDR3 DNA: TGCAGTGCTGAAGTTTGGGATAATGAGCAGTTCTTC

D gene: .
V gene: TRBV7-2
clone size: few
J gene: TRBJ2-5
CDR3 protein: CASSYGRGQETQYF
CDR3 DNA: TGTGCCAGCAGCTACGGACGGGGACAAGAGACCCAGTACTTC

D gene: .
V gene: TRBV4-2
clone size: few
J gene: TRBJ1-2
CDR3 protein: CASSQVDGGYTF
CDR3 DNA: TGTGCCAGCAGCCAAGTTGATGGGGGCTACACCTTC

D gene: .
V gene: TRBV5-4
clone size: many
J gene: TRBJ1-3
CDR3 protein: CASSLSGSGNTIYF
CDR3 DNA: TGTGCCAGCAGCTTGAGCGGCTCTGGAAACACCATATATTTT

D gene: .
V gene: TRBV28
clone size: .
J gene: TRBJ2-3
CDR3 protein: CASEGLLESWADTQYF
CDR3 DNA: TGTGCCAGCGAAGGACTTTTAGAATCTTGGGCAGATACGCAGTATTTT

D gene: TRBD1
V gene: TRBV29-1
clone size: medium-sized
J gene: TRBJ1-6
CDR3 protein: CSVGTGAGSPLHF
CDR3 DNA: TGCAGCGTTGGGACAGGGGCAGGTTCACCCCTCCACTTT

D gene: TRBD1
V gene: TRBV12-3/TRBV12-4
clone size: .
J gene: TRBJ1-2
CDR3 protein: CASRGQGRGYTF
CDR3 DNA: TGTGCCAGCAGGGGACAGGGGAGAGGCTACACCTTC

D gene: TRBD1
V gene: TRBV6-5
clone size: once
J gene: TRBJ2-5
CDR3 protein: CASSYGGLGQGAGETQYF
CDR3 DNA: TGTGCCAGCAGTTACGGAGGTTTGGGACAGGGGGCCGGGGAGACCCAGTACTTC